This TCR beta chain comes out of a study of regulatory T cells in long-lasting Graves disease. This clonotype was recorded many times. Sequencing libraries for TCR beta were prepared with iRepertoire HTBI primers and Arm-PCR of CDR3 regions. Each CDR3 protein is one row after TCRdb ran MiXCR on the multiplex PCR reads. The data contain 400,000 to 550,000 distinct CDR3 sequences, roughly 15% of them singletons. Germline CDR1 SGHTA, CDR2 FQGNSA. The V end lost 8 bases, the J end lost 9 bases, and 10 bases lay between the germline ends. This CDR3 is built from 10 residues. The time point was: newly diagnosed GD, antithyroid drugs for less than 3 months. After RNA was extracted from PBMCs, the TCR library was made from it. A blood draw put around 9 milliliters of peripheral blood into EDTA tubes. The sample was also reused in another study, on T cells in Graves' hyperthyroidism and ophthalmopathy. That paper states: When the TCR CDR3 underwent first-round RT-PCR, the HTBI primer set was used.

The sequence derives from a woman between 18 and 30 years old with Graves disease. The material was peripheral blood mononuclear cells (PBMCs), obtained at new diagnosis, from a patient treated with antithyroid drugs. The chain links TRBV7-2 to TRBJ2-5; D is ambiguous. The CDR3 DNA is TGTGCCAGCGGTTACGAAGCCCAGTACTTC. Translating it yields CASGYEAQYF.